This T cell receptor (beta chain) was recorded in a study of graft-versus-host responses after intestinal transplantation. Looking at the study overall: As for transplant type, recipients had multivisceral, liver-intestinal, or isolated intestinal grafts. Study results and limitations: GvH clonotypes were identified within recipient marrow, with a subset emerging first in ileum or blood.

Germline V lookup: CDR1 KGHSH, CDR2 LQKENI. The CDR3 is 17 amino acids. V lost 2 bases and J lost 1, with 12 bases in between. In regard to this clone: Antigen specificity is unknown.

Repertoires were generated with immunoSEQ multiplex PCR, while TCRdb's copy carries only in-frame clones and drops some. The repertoire consists of approximately 70,000 clones, with 75% to 90% occurring once and the leading ten covering 0.35% to 0.4%. The clonotype originates from a human donor who was the organ donor for an intestinal transplant. J is TRBJ2-6 and V is TRBV18, with TRBD1 as a possible D gene (7 bases). The input for sequencing was unstimulated CD4+ T cells sorted from spleen or lymph node cells, taken before transplant. This CDR3 reads CASSPDREASGANVLTF. As DNA, the CDR3 is TGTGCCAGCTCACCAGACAGGGAGGCGTCTGGGGCCAACGTCCTGACTTTC.